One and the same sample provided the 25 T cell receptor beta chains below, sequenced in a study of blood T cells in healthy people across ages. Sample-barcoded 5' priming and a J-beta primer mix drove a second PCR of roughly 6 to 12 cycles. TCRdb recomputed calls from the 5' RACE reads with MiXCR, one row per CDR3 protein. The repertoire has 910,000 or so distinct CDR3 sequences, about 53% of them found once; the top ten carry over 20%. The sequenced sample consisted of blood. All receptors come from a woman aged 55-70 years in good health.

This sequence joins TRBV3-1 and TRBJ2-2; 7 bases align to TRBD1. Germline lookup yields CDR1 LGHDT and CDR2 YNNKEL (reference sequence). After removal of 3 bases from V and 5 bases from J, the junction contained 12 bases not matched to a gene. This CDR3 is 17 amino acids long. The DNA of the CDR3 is TGTGCCAGCAGCCAGAAAGCTTGGGCAGGGGGTACCGGGGAGCTGTTTTTT. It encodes CASSQKAWAGGTGELFF.

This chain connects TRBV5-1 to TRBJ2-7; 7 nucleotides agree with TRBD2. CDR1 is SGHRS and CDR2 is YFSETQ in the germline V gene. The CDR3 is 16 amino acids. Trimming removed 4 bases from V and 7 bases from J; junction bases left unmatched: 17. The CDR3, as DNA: TGCGCCAGCAGCCCGCCGCCGGGACTAAAGGTTCGGGAGCAGTACTTC. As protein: CASSPPPGLKVREQYF.

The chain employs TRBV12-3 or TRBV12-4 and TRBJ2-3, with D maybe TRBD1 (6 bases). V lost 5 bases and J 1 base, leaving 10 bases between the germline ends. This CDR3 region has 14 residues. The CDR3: CASSQGFGTDTQYF. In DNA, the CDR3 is TGTGCCAGCAGTCAGGGGTTCGGCACAGATACGCAGTATTTT.

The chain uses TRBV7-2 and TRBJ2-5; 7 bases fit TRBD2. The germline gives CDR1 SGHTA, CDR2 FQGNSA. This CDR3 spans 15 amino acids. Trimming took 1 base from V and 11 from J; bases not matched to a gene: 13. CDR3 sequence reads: CASSLGPAGAGEQYF. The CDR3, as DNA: TGTGCCAGCAGCTTAGGGCCTGCGGGAGCTGGAGAGCAGTACTTC.

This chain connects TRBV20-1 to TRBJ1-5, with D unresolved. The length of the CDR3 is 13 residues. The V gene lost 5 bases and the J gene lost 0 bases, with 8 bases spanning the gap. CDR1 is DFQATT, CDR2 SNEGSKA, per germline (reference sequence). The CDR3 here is CSAHEDSNQPQHF. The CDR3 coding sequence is TGCAGTGCTCACGAGGATAGCAATCAGCCCCAGCATTTT.

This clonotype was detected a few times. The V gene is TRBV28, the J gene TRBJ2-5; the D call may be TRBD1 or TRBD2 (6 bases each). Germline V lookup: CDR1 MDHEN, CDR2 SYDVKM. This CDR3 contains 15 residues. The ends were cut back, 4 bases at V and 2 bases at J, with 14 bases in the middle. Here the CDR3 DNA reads TGTGCCAGCAGTTCGCTAGGGGGGAATCAAGAGACCCAGTACTTC. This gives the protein CASSSLGGNQETQYF.

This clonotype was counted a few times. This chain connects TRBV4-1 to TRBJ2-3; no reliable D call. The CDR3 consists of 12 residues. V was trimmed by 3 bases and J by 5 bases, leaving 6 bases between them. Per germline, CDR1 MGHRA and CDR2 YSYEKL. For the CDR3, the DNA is TGCGCCAGCAGCCAGCCCTTAGATACGCAGTATTTT. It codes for CASSQPLDTQYF.

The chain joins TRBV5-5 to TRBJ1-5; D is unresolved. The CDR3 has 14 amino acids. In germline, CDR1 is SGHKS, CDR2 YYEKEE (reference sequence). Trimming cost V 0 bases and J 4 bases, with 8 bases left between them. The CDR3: CASSLGNRNQPQHF. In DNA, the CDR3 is TGTGCCAGCAGCTTGGGGAATAGGAATCAGCCCCAGCATTTT.

CDR3 bases: TGCAGTGCCGGGGGCGGTGCTAGCACAGATACGCAGTATTTT. As protein: CSAGGGASTDTQYF. The J gene is TRBJ2-3, the V gene TRBV20-1; D may be TRBD1 or TRBD2 (6 bases each). Per germline, CDR1 DFQATT and CDR2 SNEGSKA (reference sequence). Trimming removed 6 bases at V and 0 bases at J, with 13 bases between. The CDR3 runs 14 residues.

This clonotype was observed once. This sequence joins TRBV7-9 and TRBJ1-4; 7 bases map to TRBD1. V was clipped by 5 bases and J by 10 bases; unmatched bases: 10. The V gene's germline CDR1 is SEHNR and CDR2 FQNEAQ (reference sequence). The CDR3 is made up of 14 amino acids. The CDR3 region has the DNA TGTGCCAGCAGCGCGACAGGGTCCGACGGAAAACTGTTTTTT. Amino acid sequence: CASSATGSDGKLFF.

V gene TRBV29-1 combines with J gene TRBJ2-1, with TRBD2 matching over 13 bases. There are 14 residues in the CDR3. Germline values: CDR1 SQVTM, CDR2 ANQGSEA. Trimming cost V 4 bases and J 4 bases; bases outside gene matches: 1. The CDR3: CSVGLAGGYNEQFF. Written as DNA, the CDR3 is TGCAGCGTTGGACTAGCGGGAGGTTACAATGAGCAGTTCTTC.

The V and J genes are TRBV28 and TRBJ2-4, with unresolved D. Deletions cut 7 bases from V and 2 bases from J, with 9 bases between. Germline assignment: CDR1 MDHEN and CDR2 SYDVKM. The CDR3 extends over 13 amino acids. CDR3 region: CASIGSSKNIQYF. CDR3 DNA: TGTGCCAGCATCGGTTCGTCCAAAAACATTCAGTACTTC.

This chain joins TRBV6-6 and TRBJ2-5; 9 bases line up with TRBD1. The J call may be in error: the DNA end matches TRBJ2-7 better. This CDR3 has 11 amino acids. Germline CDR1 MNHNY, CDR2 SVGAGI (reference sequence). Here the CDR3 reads CARGQGREQYF. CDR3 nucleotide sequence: TGTGCCAGAGGACAGGGGCGCGAGCAGTACTTC.

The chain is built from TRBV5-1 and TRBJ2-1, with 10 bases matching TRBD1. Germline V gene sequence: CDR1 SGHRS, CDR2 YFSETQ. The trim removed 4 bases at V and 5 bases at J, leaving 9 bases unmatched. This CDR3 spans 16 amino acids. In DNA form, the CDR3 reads TGCGCCAGCAGCCGGGACCTCGGGACAGGGGACAATGAGCAGTTCTTC. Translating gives CASSRDLGTGDNEQFF.

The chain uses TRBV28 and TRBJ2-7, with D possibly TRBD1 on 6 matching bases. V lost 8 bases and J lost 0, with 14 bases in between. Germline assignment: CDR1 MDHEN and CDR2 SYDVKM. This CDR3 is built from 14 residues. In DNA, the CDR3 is TGTGCCAGCCTTGGGGGCGGTAGCTCCTACGAGCAGTACTTC. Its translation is CASLGGGSSYEQYF.

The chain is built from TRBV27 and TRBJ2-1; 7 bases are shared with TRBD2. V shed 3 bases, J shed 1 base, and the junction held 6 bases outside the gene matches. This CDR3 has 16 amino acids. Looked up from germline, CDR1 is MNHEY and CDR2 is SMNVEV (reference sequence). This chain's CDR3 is CASSFPSGNSYNEQFF. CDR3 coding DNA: TGTGCCAGCAGTTTTCCCAGCGGGAATTCCTACAATGAGCAGTTCTTC.

This CDR3 reads CASRPTGLAGGPHEQFF. As DNA, the CDR3 is TGTGCCAGCAGACCTACGGGTTTAGCGGGAGGGCCGCATGAGCAGTTCTTC. The chain recombines TRBV7-9 with TRBJ2-1; TRBD2 matches 11 bases. Germline V gene sequence: CDR1 SEHNR, CDR2 FQNEAQ (reference sequence). The V gene end was trimmed by 6 bases and the J gene end by 8 bases; junction bases not matched to a gene: 15. The CDR3 length is 17 residues.

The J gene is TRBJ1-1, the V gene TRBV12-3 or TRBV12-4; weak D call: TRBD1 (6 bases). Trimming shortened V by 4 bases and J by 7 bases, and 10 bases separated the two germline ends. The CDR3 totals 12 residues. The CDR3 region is CASSSRQVEAFF. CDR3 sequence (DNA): TGTGCCAGCAGTTCAAGACAGGTTGAAGCTTTCTTT.

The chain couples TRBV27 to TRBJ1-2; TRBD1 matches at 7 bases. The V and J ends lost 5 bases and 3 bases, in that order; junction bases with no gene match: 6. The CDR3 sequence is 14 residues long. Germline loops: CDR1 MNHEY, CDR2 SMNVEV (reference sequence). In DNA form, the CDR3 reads TGTGCCAGCAGTGCGGCCCAGGGGGACTATGGCTACACCTTC. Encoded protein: CASSAAQGDYGYTF.

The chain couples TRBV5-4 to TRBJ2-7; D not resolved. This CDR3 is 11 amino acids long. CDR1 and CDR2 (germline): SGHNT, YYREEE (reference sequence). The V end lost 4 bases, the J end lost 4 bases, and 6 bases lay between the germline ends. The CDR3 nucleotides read TGTGCCAGCAGCATGGAGTACGAGCAGTACTTC. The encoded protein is CASSMEYEQYF.

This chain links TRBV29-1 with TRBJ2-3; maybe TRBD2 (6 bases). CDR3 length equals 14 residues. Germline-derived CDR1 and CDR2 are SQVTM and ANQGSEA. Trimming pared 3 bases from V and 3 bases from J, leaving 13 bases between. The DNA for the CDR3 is TGCAGCGTTGAGCGGGGAATTCAAACAGATACGCAGTATTTT. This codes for CSVERGIQTDTQYF.

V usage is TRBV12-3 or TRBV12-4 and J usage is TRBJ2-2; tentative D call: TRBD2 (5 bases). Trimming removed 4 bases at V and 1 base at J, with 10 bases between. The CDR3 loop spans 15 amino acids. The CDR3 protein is CASSWRRGNTGELFF. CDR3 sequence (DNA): TGTGCCAGCAGTTGGAGGCGAGGGAACACCGGGGAGCTGTTTTTT.

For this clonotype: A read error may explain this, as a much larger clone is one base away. In DNA form, the CDR3 reads TGTGCCAGCAGGACCGCCTACGAGCGGTACTTC. Residues: CASRTAYERYF. This chain uses TRBV2 with TRBJ2-7; D is unresolved. CDR3 size: 11 residues. CDR1 is SNHLY, CDR2 FYNNEI, per germline.

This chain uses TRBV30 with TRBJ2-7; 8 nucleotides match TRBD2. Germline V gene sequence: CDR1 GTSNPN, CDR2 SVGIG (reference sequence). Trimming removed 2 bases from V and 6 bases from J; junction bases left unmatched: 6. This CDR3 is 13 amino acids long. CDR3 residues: CAWSWDGRGEQYF. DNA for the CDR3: TGTGCCTGGAGTTGGGACGGGAGGGGCGAGCAGTACTTC.

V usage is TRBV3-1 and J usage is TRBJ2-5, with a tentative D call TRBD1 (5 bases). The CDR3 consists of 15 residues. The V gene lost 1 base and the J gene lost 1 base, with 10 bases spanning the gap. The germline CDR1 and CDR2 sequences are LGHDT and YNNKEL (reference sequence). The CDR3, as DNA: TGTGCCAGCAGCCAAGTGGCAGGGCCCCAAGAGACCCAGTACTTC. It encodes CASSQVAGPQETQYF.